The 32 T cell receptor beta chains below all came from one sample that was sequenced in a study of blood T cell repertoires in COVID-19. TCRdb's copy holds only in-frame clones and misses some; the assay was immunoSEQ multiplex PCR. The sample records around 50,000 clones, approximately 78% being singletons. Sequencing used PBMCs or T cells enriched from blood (not recorded which). The source of these receptors is a woman aged 50 to 60 with acute COVID-19.

The chain has TRBV27 and TRBJ1-5; 7 nucleotides agree with TRBD1. CDR1 is MNHEY and CDR2 is SMNVEV in the germline V gene (reference sequence). There are 12 residues in the CDR3. Germline trimming cut 6 bases from V and 6 bases from J; bases unmatched to any gene: 2. The chain's CDR3 is CASRQGFQPQHF. Written as DNA, the CDR3 is TGTGCCAGCAGACAGGGGTTTCAGCCCCAGCATTTT.

In its sample, this clone was seen a few times. The rearrangement joins TRBV28 to TRBJ1-6, with D maybe TRBD1 (5 bases). V dropped 5 bases and J dropped 8 bases, with 13 bases sitting between them. Germline values: CDR1 MDHEN, CDR2 SYDVKM. The CDR3 has 14 amino acids. The CDR3 sequence is CASSRAGTDSPLHF. The CDR3 DNA is TGTGCCAGCAGTCGGGCAGGGACTGATTCACCCCTCCACTTT.

The genes are TRBV3-1 (or the pseudogene TRBV3-2) and TRBJ1-5; D unresolved. The CDR3 is 14 residues long. Looked up from germline, CDR1 is LGHDT and CDR2 is YNNKEL (reference sequence). V dropped 0 bases and J dropped 4 bases, with 7 bases sitting between them. The CDR3 DNA reads TGTGCCAGCAGCCAAGATCCCAAAAATCAGCCCCAGCATTTT. This codes for CASSQDPKNQPQHF.

The chain recombines TRBV19 with TRBJ1-1; TRBD1 might be the D (6 bases). The germline gives CDR1 LNHDA, CDR2 SQIVND (reference sequence). Trimming removed 0 bases at V and 2 bases at J, with 19 bases between. The CDR3 loop spans 18 amino acids. The CDR3 loop is CASSIDPRGGPPNTEAFF. The CDR3 DNA reads TGTGCCAGTAGTATAGATCCTAGGGGGGGCCCCCCCAACACTGAAGCTTTCTTT.

The count of this clone is one. This chain uses TRBV5-4 with TRBJ1-1; 8 bases line up with TRBD1. This CDR3 is built from 15 residues. J gave up 3 bases and V 5 bases, and 9 bases lay outside the gene matches. Germline V lookup: CDR1 SGHNT, CDR2 YYREEE (reference sequence). CDR3 in DNA: TGTGCCAGCAGTTCAGCAGGGGGCGCCGACACTGAAGCTTTCTTT. Protein: CASSSAGGADTEAFF.

This chain uses TRBV5-1 with TRBJ2-1; D gene uncertain. The CDR3 contains 15 residues. The germline V gene encodes CDR1 SGHRS and CDR2 YFSETQ. V was clipped by 5 bases and J by 9 bases, with 21 bases between them. The CDR3: CASSSMMLATGEQFF. CDR3 coding DNA: TGCGCCAGCAGTTCCATGATGTTGGCCACGGGTGAGCAGTTCTTC.

CDR3 sequence (DNA): TGTGCCAGCTCACCAACAAGACAGGGAGAGCAGTTCTTC. Protein product: CASSPTRQGEQFF. This rearrangement joins TRBV18 to TRBJ2-1; TRBD1 matches 7 bases. CDR1 KGHSH and CDR2 LQKENI come from the germline V gene. J was trimmed by 10 bases and V by 2 bases; bases with no gene match: 5. The CDR3 length is 13 residues.

The chain is built from TRBV7-9 and TRBJ2-5, with unresolved D. V was trimmed by 5 bases and J by 0 bases, leaving 10 bases between them. The CDR3 runs to 14 residues. Germline V CDR1 and CDR2: SEHNR, FQNEAQ (reference sequence). CDR3 loop: CASSPGLYQETQYF. The CDR3 DNA reads as TGTGCCAGCAGCCCTGGCCTGTACCAAGAGACCCAGTACTTC.

V usage is TRBV11-3 and J usage is TRBJ1-1, with a tentative D call TRBD1 (6 bases). The CDR3 length is 12 residues. Between the trimmed V and J ends, which lost 0 bases and 12 bases, there was a span of 11 bases. Germline V gives CDR1 SGHNT, CDR2 YENEEA. CDR3: CASSLEGTRPFF. CDR3 bases: TGTGCCAGCAGCTTAGAAGGGACAAGGCCTTTCTTT.

The chain employs TRBV30 and TRBJ2-3; TRBD2 might be the D (5 bases). This CDR3 is 15 amino acids long. Germline V CDR1 and CDR2: GTSNPN, SVGIG (reference sequence). V was shortened by 2 bases and J by 7 bases, with 19 bases between the two germline ends. Here the CDR3 DNA reads TGTGCCTGGAGTTCCGGCCACGGAGGAGGAAATACGCAGTATTTT. It encodes CAWSSGHGGGNTQYF. The variable domain in full, with the rest retrieved from reference TRBV30 and TRBJ2-3, is SQTIHQWPATLVQPVGSPLSLECTVEGTSNPNLYWYRQAAGRGLQLLFYSVGIGQISSEVPQNLSASRPQDRQFILSSKKLLLSDSGFYLCAWSSGHGGGNTQYFGPGTRLTVL.

The V gene is TRBV5-4, the J gene TRBJ1-2; TRBD1 might be the D (5 bases). From germline, CDR1 is SGHNT and CDR2 YYREEE (reference sequence). Trimming removed 7 bases at V and 8 bases at J, with 21 bases between. The CDR3 contains 14 residues. The CDR3: CASGGLGGLEGYTF. In nucleotides, the CDR3 is TGTGCCAGCGGGGGATTGGGGGGTTTGGAAGGCTACACCTTC.

The rearrangement joins TRBV12-3 or TRBV12-4 to TRBJ2-5; D gene uncertain. The germline V and J ends were trimmed by 5 bases and 2 bases, with 3 bases remaining between them. CDR3 length equals 11 residues. The CDR3 protein is CASSTQETQYF. Written as DNA, the CDR3 is TGTGCCAGCAGTACACAAGAGACCCAGTACTTC.

This clone was recorded once. The chain couples TRBV18 to TRBJ2-1; D is uncertain. V gave up 3 bases and J gave up 8 bases, with 8 bases separating them. The CDR3 runs 12 residues. Germline values: CDR1 KGHSH, CDR2 LQKENI. CDR3 nucleotide sequence: TGTGCCAGCTCACCTACTACGGATGAGCAGTTCTTC. This encodes CASSPTTDEQFF.

The rearrangement uses TRBV4-1 and TRBJ1-4, with 7 bases that match TRBD1. Trimming cost V 4 bases and J 5 bases; bases outside gene matches: 7. Germline CDR1 MGHRA, CDR2 YSYEKL. The CDR3 runs 15 residues. The CDR3 sequence: CASSPGTVMNEKLFF. The CDR3 nucleotides are TGCGCCAGCAGCCCAGGGACAGTGATGAATGAAAAACTGTTTTTT.

This chain connects TRBV7-2 to TRBJ1-1, with D perhaps matching TRBD1 (6 bases). Germline CDR1 and CDR2: SGHTA and FQGNSA. The CDR3 covers 14 residues. The ends were cut back, 0 bases at V and 5 bases at J, with 10 bases in the middle. The CDR3 DNA follows: TGTGCCAGCAGCTTAGCCTACGGACAGACTGAAGCTTTCTTT. It codes for CASSLAYGQTEAFF.

The chain joins TRBV15 to TRBJ1-5; D perhaps matches TRBD1 (6 bases). Germline-derived CDR1 and CDR2 are LNHNV and YYDKDF (reference sequence). This CDR3 spans 15 amino acids. V was cut by 0 bases and J by 0 bases, with 6 bases left in between. CDR3 coding DNA: TGTGCCACCAGCAGAGACAGGGGTAGCAATCAGCCCCAGCATTTT. It is translated as CATSRDRGSNQPQHF.

The chain uses TRBV13 and TRBJ2-5; D might be TRBD2 (6 bases). V lost 0 bases, J lost 3 bases, and 11 bases lay in between. The CDR3 spans 15 residues. The V gene's germline CDR1 is PRHDT and CDR2 FYEKMQ (reference sequence). CDR3: CASSLGGGAKETQYF. The CDR3 DNA follows: TGTGCCAGCAGCTTAGGTGGAGGGGCGAAAGAGACCCAGTACTTC.

The chain couples TRBV30 to TRBJ1-2, with a weak D call TRBD1 (6 bases). Per germline, CDR1 GTSNPN and CDR2 SVGIG (reference sequence). Trimming removed 0 bases at V and 7 bases at J, with 12 bases between. The CDR3 spans 13 residues. The CDR3 here is CAWSVAGARGYTF. The CDR3 DNA reads TGTGCCTGGAGTGTGGCGGGGGCGCGTGGCTACACCTTC.

The chain employs TRBV7-9 and TRBJ1-1; D may be TRBD1 (6 bases). Germline CDR1 and CDR2: SEHNR and FQNEAQ (reference sequence). V lost 7 bases and J lost 7, with 19 bases in between. This CDR3 spans 14 amino acids. CDR3 region: CASTKTGRVGEAFF. The CDR3 DNA reads TGTGCCAGCACCAAAACAGGGAGGGTCGGTGAAGCTTTCTTT. The variable domain in full, with the rest retrieved from reference TRBV7-9 and TRBJ1-1, is DTGVSQNPRHKITKRGQNVTFRCDPISEHNRLYWYRQTLGQGPEFLTYFQNEAQLEKSRLLSDRFSAERPKGSFSTLEIQRTEQGDSAMYLCASTKTGRVGEAFFGQGTRLTVV.

V gene TRBV11-1 combines with J gene TRBJ2-7, with 7 bases fitting TRBD1. Trimming removed 2 bases from V and 3 bases from J; junction bases left unmatched: 10. Germline values: CDR1 SGHAT, CDR2 FQDESV (reference sequence). The CDR3 runs to 16 residues. The CDR3: CASSLSELAGGYEQYF. CDR3 nucleotides: TGTGCCAGCAGCTTATCCGAATTGGCAGGGGGCTACGAGCAGTACTTC.

This sequence joins TRBV27 and TRBJ2-3; TRBD1 matches 10 bases. The V and J ends lost 0 bases and 4 bases, in that order; junction bases with no gene match: 4. This CDR3 has 16 residues. The germline gives CDR1 MNHEY, CDR2 SMNVEV (reference sequence). CDR3 DNA: TGTGCCAGCAGTTTATCGGGGGACAGGGGCCCAGATACGCAGTATTTT. Amino acid sequence: CASSLSGDRGPDTQYF.

The J gene is TRBJ2-6, the V gene TRBV28, with 7 bases identical to TRBD1. The CDR3 has 15 amino acids. Looked up from germline, CDR1 is MDHEN and CDR2 is SYDVKM. V dropped 7 bases and J dropped 0; count of bases not matched to a gene: 3. Here the CDR3 reads CASTGQLSGANVLTF. CDR3 bases: TGTGCCAGCACGGGACAGCTCTCTGGGGCCAACGTCCTGACTTTC. Filled out from reference TRBV28 and TRBJ2-6, the complete variable domain reads DVKVTQSSRYLVKRTGEKVFLECVQDMDHENMFWYRQDPGLGLRLIYFSYDVKMKEKGDIPEGYSVSREKKERFSLILESASTNQTSMYLCASTGQLSGANVLTFGAGSRLTVL.

This chain joins TRBV6-5 and TRBJ1-1, with D perhaps matching TRBD1 (5 bases). V lost 6 bases and J 5 bases, leaving 13 bases between the germline ends. Germline-derived CDR1 and CDR2 are MNHEY and SVGAGI. CDR3 length: 13 amino acids. Here the CDR3 reads CASRFREGTEAFF. CDR3 nucleotides: TGTGCCAGCAGATTCAGGGAGGGAACTGAAGCTTTCTTT.

Only a few counts were recorded for this clone. The chain joins TRBV15 to TRBJ1-3; 7 nucleotides agree with TRBD1. Germline V lookup: CDR1 LNHNV, CDR2 YYDKDF (reference sequence). This CDR3 region has 14 residues. The J segment lost 3 bases and the V segment lost 5 bases, leaving 4 bases of the junction unmatched. The CDR3 region is CATSHRGSGNTIYF. DNA for the CDR3: TGTGCCACCAGCCACAGGGGTAGTGGAAACACCATATATTTT.

This clone was picked up one time. This sequence joins TRBV9 and TRBJ2-7; 8 bases are a match to TRBD1. Trimming cost V 3 bases and J 5 bases; bases outside gene matches: 4. This CDR3 spans 13 amino acids. The germline gives CDR1 SGDLS, CDR2 YYNGEE. The DNA of the CDR3 is TGTGCCAGCAGCGCCTCAGGGGGCGACGAGCAGTACTTC. The encoded protein is CASSASGGDEQYF.

The rearrangement joins TRBV7-9 to TRBJ2-7; 7 bases align to TRBD1. This CDR3 is built from 14 residues. V gave up 5 bases and J gave up 2 bases; unmatched junction bases: 6. Germline V gives CDR1 SEHNR, CDR2 FQNEAQ (reference sequence). The CDR3 loop reads CASSPGQAPYEQYF. CDR3 coding DNA: TGTGCCAGCAGCCCCGGACAGGCCCCCTACGAGCAGTACTTC.

The chain joins TRBV28 to TRBJ1-1; D uncertain. Germline V gives CDR1 MDHEN, CDR2 SYDVKM. V lost 6 bases and J 10 bases, leaving 15 bases between the germline ends. This CDR3 contains 12 residues. The CDR3 region has the DNA TGTGCCAGCAGACAAGGACTGTCGTCAGCTTTCTTT. This encodes CASRQGLSSAFF.

This chain links TRBV6-5 with TRBJ2-1, with 9 bases identical to TRBD1. V trimming: 7 bases; J trimming: 5 bases; junction bases outside the gene matches: 6. The length of the CDR3 is 14 residues. CDR1 and CDR2 (germline): MNHEY, SVGAGI. The CDR3 reads CASTPGQGNNEQFF. CDR3 nucleotide sequence: TGTGCCAGCACCCCGGGACAGGGAAACAATGAGCAGTTCTTC.

This clone was seen a few times. V is TRBV30 and J is TRBJ1-6; perhaps TRBD1 as D (5 bases). The V and J ends lost 4 bases and 3 bases respectively, with 16 bases between them. From germline, CDR1 is GTSNPN and CDR2 SVGIG (reference sequence). CDR3 size: 16 residues. CDR3: CAWTDGGTFYNSPLHF. Written as DNA, the CDR3 is TGTGCCTGGACAGACGGGGGGACCTTCTATAATTCACCCCTCCACTTT.

The chain uses TRBV3-1 (or the pseudogene TRBV3-2) and TRBJ2-1; D gene ambiguous. Looked up from germline, CDR1 is LGHDT and CDR2 is YNNKEL (reference sequence). V lost 1 base and J lost 10, with 11 bases in between. The CDR3 is made up of 13 amino acids. The CDR3 DNA sequence: TGTGCCAGCAGCCAAGGGCGAGTAGCAGAGCAGTTCTTC. Translation gives CASSQGRVAEQFF.

This sequence joins TRBV9 and TRBJ2-5, with TRBD1 identical over 9 bases. With 0 bases clipped from V and 5 bases from J, the junction kept 2 bases outside the gene matches. Germline CDR1 is SGDLS and CDR2 is YYNGEE. The CDR3 loop spans 14 amino acids. The CDR3 protein is CASSVATGGETQYF. The CDR3 bases are TGTGCCAGCAGCGTAGCTACAGGGGGCGAGACCCAGTACTTC.

The chain links TRBV30 to TRBJ1-6; D not certain. This CDR3 has 13 residues. The germline V gene encodes CDR1 GTSNPN and CDR2 SVGIG (reference sequence). V was trimmed by 5 bases and J by 5 bases, leaving 10 bases between them. This chain's CDR3 is CAWGMQNNSPLHF. The CDR3 DNA reads as TGTGCCTGGGGGATGCAGAATAATTCACCCCTCCACTTT.